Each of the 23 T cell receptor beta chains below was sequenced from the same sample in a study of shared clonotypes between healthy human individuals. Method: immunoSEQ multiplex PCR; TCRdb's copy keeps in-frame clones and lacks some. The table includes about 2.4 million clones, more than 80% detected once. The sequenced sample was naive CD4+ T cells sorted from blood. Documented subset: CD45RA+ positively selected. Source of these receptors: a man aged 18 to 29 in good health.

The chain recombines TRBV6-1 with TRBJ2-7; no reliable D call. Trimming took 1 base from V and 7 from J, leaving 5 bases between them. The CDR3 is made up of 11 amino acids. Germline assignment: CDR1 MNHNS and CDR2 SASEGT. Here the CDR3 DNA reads TGTGCCAGCAGTGAAGGGTGGGAGCAGTACTTC. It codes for CASSEGWEQYF.

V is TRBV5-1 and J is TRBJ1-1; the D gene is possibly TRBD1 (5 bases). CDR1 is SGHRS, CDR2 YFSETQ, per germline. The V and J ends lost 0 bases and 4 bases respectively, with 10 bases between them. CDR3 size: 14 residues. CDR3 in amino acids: CASSLVGRGTEAFF. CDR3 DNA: TGCGCCAGCAGCTTGGTTGGTAGGGGCACTGAAGCTTTCTTT.

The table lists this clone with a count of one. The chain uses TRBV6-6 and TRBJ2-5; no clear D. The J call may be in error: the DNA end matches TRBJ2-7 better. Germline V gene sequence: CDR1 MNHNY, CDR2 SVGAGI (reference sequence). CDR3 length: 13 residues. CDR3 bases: TGTGCCAGCAGTTACTCGTCTAACTACGAGCAGTACTTC. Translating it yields CASSYSSNYEQYF.

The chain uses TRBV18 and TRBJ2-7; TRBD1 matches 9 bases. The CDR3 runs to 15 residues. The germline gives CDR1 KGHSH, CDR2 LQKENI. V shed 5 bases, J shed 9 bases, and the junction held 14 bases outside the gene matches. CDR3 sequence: CASSSGGTGNFGQYF. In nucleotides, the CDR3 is TGTGCCAGCTCATCTGGAGGGACAGGGAATTTCGGGCAGTACTTC.

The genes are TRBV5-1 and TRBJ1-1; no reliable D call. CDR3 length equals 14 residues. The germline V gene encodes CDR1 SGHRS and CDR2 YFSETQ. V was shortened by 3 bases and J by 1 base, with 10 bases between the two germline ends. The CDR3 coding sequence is TGCGCCAGCAGCTCCGAAATGAGGAACACTGAAGCTTTCTTT. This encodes CASSSEMRNTEAFF.

CDR3 DNA: TGCAGTGCTAGAGAAGAAGGGCAGTACTTC. Its translation is CSAREEGQYF. The V and J genes are TRBV20-1 and TRBJ2-7; no firm D call. Germline V lookup: CDR1 DFQATT, CDR2 SNEGSKA (reference sequence). V was shortened by 0 bases and J by 9 bases, with 6 bases between the two germline ends. The CDR3 has 10 amino acids.

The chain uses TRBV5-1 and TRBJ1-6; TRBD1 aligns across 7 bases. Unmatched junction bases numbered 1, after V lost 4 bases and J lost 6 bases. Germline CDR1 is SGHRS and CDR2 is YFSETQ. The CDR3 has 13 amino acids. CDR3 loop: CASSRGPNSPLHF. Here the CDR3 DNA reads TGCGCCAGCAGCAGGGGGCCTAATTCACCCCTCCACTTT.

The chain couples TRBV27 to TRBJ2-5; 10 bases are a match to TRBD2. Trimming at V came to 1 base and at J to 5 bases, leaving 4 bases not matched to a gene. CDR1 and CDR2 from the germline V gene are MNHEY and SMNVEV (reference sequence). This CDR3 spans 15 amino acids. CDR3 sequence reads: CASSLYLAGVETQYF. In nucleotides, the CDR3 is TGTGCCAGCAGTTTATATCTAGCGGGAGTTGAGACCCAGTACTTC.

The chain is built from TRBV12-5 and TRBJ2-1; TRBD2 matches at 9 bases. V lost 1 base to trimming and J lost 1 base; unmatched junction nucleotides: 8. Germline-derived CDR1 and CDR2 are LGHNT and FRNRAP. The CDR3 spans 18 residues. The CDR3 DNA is TGTGCTAGTGGTTTGGCCCCGACTAGCGGCGGTTCCTACAATGAGCAGTTCTTC. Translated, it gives CASGLAPTSGGSYNEQFF.

CDR3 DNA: TGTGCCAGCAGTTTATTATTAGGGACAGCCTACGAGCAGTACTTC. It yields the protein CASSLLLGTAYEQYF. The chain recombines TRBV28 with TRBJ2-7; 7 positions agree with TRBD1. The CDR3 loop spans 15 amino acids. Germline CDR1 reads MDHEN; CDR2 reads SYDVKM. J gave up 2 bases and V 1 base, and 5 bases lay outside the gene matches.

In nucleotides, the CDR3 is TGTGCCAGCAGCCAACTCCGGGACGCGCTAAGGAGCCCCCAGTACTTC. Translating gives CASSQLRDALRSPQYF. The rearrangement links TRBV14 to TRBJ2-4, with D perhaps given as TRBD1 or TRBD2 (5 bases each). The length of the CDR3 is 16 residues. Looked up from germline, CDR1 is SGHDN and CDR2 is FVKESK. V gave up 2 bases and J gave up 13 bases, with 24 bases separating them. Variable domain in full (rest from reference TRBV14 and TRBJ2-4): EAGVTQFPSHSVIEKGQTVTLRCDPISGHDNLYWYRRVMGKEIKFLLHFVKESKQDESGMPNNRFLAERTGGTYSTLKVQPAELEDSGVYFCASSQLRDALRSPQYFGAGTRLSVL.

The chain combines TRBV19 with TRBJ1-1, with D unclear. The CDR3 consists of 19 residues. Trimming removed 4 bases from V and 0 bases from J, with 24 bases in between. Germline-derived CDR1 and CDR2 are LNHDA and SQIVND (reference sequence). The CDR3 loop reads CASSRSQGLGSKVNTEAFF. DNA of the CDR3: TGTGCCAGTAGTAGGTCCCAAGGGCTCGGATCTAAGGTGAACACTGAAGCTTTCTTT.

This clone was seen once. The CDR3 region is CAISDRGNYGYTF. The CDR3 bases are TGTGCCATCTCAGACAGGGGCAACTATGGCTACACCTTC. The chain carries TRBV19 and TRBJ1-2, with 8 bases fitting TRBD1. CDR3 length equals 13 residues. The germline V gene encodes CDR1 LNHDA and CDR2 SQIVND (reference sequence). The junction had 6 bases not matched to a gene; V was cut back by 10 bases and J by 2 bases.

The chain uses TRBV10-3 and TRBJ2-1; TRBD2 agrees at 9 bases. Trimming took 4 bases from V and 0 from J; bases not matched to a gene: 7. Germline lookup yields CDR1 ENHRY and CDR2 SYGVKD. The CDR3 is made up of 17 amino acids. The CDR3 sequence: CAISGNSGSRSYNEQFF. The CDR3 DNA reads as TGTGCCATCAGTGGGAATAGCGGGAGTCGCTCCTACAATGAGCAGTTCTTC.

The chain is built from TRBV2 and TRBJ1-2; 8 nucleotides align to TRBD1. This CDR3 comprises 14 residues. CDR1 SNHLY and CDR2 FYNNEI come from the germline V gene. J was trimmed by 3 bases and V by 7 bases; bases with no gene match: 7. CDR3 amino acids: CASTRDRHYYGYTF. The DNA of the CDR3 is TGTGCCAGCACTCGGGACAGGCACTACTATGGCTACACCTTC. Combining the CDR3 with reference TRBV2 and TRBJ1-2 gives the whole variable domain EPEVTQTPSHQVTQMGQEVILRCVPISNHLYFYWYRQILGQKVEFLVSFYNNEISEKSEIFDDQFSVERPDGSNFTLKIRSTKLEDSAMYFCASTRDRHYYGYTFGSGTRLTVV.

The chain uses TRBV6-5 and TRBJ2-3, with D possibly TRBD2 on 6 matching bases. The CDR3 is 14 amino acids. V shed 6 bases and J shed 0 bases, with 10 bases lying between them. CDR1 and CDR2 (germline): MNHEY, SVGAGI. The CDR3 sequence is CASRVAASTDTQYF. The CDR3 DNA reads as TGTGCCAGCAGGGTAGCGGCAAGCACAGATACGCAGTATTTT.

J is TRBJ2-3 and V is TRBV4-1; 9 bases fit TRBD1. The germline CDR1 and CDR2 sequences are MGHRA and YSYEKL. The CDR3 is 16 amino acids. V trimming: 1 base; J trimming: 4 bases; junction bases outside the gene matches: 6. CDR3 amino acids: CASSQGPDRGPDTQYF. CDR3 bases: TGCGCCAGCAGCCAAGGGCCGGACAGGGGACCAGATACGCAGTATTTT.

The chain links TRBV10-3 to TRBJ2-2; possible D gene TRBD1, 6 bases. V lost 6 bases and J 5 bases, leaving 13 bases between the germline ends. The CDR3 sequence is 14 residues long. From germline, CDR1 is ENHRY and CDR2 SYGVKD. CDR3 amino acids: CAIRSRDTTGELFF. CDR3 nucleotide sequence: TGTGCCATCAGGAGCCGGGACACTACCGGGGAGCTGTTTTTT.

As DNA, the CDR3 is TGTGCCAGCACGGTTTCAGGGGGCCCCTACGAGCAGTACTTC. This translates into CASTVSGGPYEQYF. The chain links TRBV6-1 to TRBJ2-7; the match to TRBD1 covers 8 bases. V shed 7 bases and J 2 bases; nucleotides not matched to a gene: 7. Germline values: CDR1 MNHNS, CDR2 SASEGT. CDR3 length: 14 amino acids.

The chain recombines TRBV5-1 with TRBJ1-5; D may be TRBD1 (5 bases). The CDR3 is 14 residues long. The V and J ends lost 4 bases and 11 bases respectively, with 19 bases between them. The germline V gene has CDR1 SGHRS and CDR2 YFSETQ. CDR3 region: CASSEDSALGAQHF. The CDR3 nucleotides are TGCGCCAGCAGCGAAGACAGTGCCCTAGGGGCCCAGCATTTT.

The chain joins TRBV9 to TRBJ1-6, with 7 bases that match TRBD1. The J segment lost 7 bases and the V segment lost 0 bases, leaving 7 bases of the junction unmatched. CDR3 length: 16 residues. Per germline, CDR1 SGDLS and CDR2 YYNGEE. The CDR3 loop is CASSVETGQKNSPLHF. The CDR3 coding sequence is TGTGCCAGCAGCGTAGAGACGGGACAGAAAAATTCACCCCTCCACTTT.

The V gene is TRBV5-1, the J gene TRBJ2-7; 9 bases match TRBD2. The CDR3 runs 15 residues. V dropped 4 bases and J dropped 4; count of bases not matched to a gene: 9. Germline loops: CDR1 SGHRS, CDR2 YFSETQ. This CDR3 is CASSPRASGTYEQYF. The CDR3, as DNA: TGCGCCAGCAGCCCACGGGCTAGCGGGACTTACGAGCAGTACTTC.

The CDR3 reads CASSRSTSTDTQYF. In DNA, the CDR3 is TGTGCCAGTAGTCGTTCAACTAGCACAGATACGCAGTATTTT. The chain combines TRBV19 with TRBJ2-3; no clear D gene. This CDR3 contains 14 residues. Germline V CDR1 and CDR2: LNHDA, SQIVND (reference sequence). Trimming took off 5 bases at V and 0 bases at J, with 9 bases between the two ends.